A selection of T cell receptor beta chains follows, all from one sample in a study of CD8+ T cells in alopecia areata. TCRdb keeps only in-frame clones here, not all; method: immunoSEQ multiplex PCR. The repertoire holds about 110,000 clones, with 45% to 60% as singletons. The sequencing input was NKG2D-low CD8+ T cells sorted from blood. The receptors shown here come from a human donor with alopecia areata. Both conserved end residues are part of each CDR3. D genes are given only for firm matches. Clone size is not always given. Where it is, it says once, few, many or a class for expanded clones.

TRBJ2-7,-,TRBD2,TRBV4-1,CASSQGPSGSYEQYF,TGCGCCAGCAGCCAAGGACCTAGCGGGAGTTACGAGCAGTACTTC
TRBJ1-1,once,-,TRBV4-1,CASSQVGLTNTEAFF,TGCGCCAGCAGCCAAGTTGGTCTCACGAACACTGAAGCTTTCTTT
TRBJ2-7,-,-,TRBV5-1,CASSLDPDSSYEQYF,TGCGCCAGCAGCTTGGATCCGGACAGCTCCTACGAGCAGTACTTC
TRBJ2-1,-,TRBD2,TRBV7-9,CASSLTSGYGNEQFF,TGTGCCAGCAGCTTAACTAGCGGCTATGGTAATGAGCAGTTCTTC
TRBJ2-7,-,-,TRBV6-5,CASSPDSDEQYF,TGTGCCAGCAGCCCGGACAGTGACGAGCAGTACTTC
TRBJ1-5,few,-,TRBV21-1,CASNPNEDRSNQPQHF,TGTGCCAGCAACCCAAACGAGGACCGGAGCAATCAGCCCCAGCATTTT
TRBJ2-7,-,-,TRBV6-5,CASSLAEAYEQYF,TGTGCCAGCAGTTTGGCGGAGGCCTACGAGCAGTACTTC
TRBJ2-3,few,TRBD2,TRBV7-9,CASSLLAGGSDTQYF,TGTGCCAGCAGCCTACTAGCGGGAGGATCAGATACGCAGTATTTT
TRBJ2-3,-,-,TRBV2,CASSGFSSEGVTDTQYF,TGTGCCAGCAGTGGTTTCTCGTCGGAAGGGGTCACAGATACGCAGTATTTT
TRBJ2-2,-,-,TRBV15,CATSRDLTSTGELFF,TGTGCCACCAGCAGAGATCTAACGTCTACCGGGGAGCTGTTTTTT
TRBJ1-5,few,-,TRBV2,CASSERFRQSNQPQHF,TGTGCCAGCAGTGAAAGGTTTCGACAGAGCAATCAGCCCCAGCATTTT
TRBJ1-1,few,TRBD1,TRBV29-1,CSVEDLGQGNTEAFF,TGCAGCGTTGAAGATCTCGGACAGGGGAACACTGAAGCTTTCTTT
TRBJ2-2,-,TRBD1,TRBV29-1,CSVPGQGLAGELFF,TGCAGCGTACCGGGACAGGGGTTAGCCGGGGAGCTGTTTTTT
TRBJ2-4,-,-,TRBV11-2,CASSLGGGRQYF,TGTGCCAGCAGCTTAGGAGGCGGTCGACAGTACTTC
TRBJ2-7,-,-,TRBV28,CASRYEGPNYEQYF,TGTGCCAGCAGATATGAAGGACCGAACTACGAGCAGTACTTC
TRBJ1-5,-,-,TRBV4-1,CASSQDLETNYQPQHF,TGCGCCAGCAGCCAAGATCTGGAGACTAATTATCAGCCCCAGCATTTT
TRBJ2-1,few,-,TRBV6-5,CASSYPGHEQFF,TGTGCCAGCAGTTACCCGGGACACGAGCAGTTCTTC
TRBJ2-2,-,-,TRBV7-9,CASSFGSGELFF,TGTGCCAGCAGCTTTGGTTCAGGGGAGCTGTTTTTT
TRBJ1-4,-,TRBD1,TRBV27,CASSMTGVNEKLFF,TGTGCCAGCAGCATGACAGGGGTTAATGAAAAACTGTTTTTT
TRBJ1-1,few,-,TRBV9,CASSPLSTEAFF,TGTGCCAGCAGCCCCCTAAGCACTGAAGCTTTCTTT
TRBJ2-1,-,-,TRBV27,CASRRGGLYNEQFF,TGTGCCAGCAGGAGAGGGGGGCTCTACAATGAGCAGTTCTTC
TRBJ2-7,-,-,TRBV5-6,CASSSLRWENSYEQYF,TGTGCCAGCAGCTCCCTTCGATGGGAGAACTCCTACGAGCAGTACTTC
TRBJ2-4,-,TRBD2,TRBV28,CASSLEGERGIQYF,TGTGCCAGCAGTTTAGAGGGAGAGCGGGGCATTCAGTACTTC
TRBJ2-7,-,TRBD1,TRBV28,CASRGQGGRPYEQYF,TGTGCCAGCAGAGGACAGGGAGGCAGACCCTACGAGCAGTACTTC
TRBJ2-4,few,-,TRBV11-2,CASRSSIAKNIQYF,TGTGCCAGCAGGTCGAGTATAGCCAAAAACATTCAGTACTTC
TRBJ2-1,-,-,TRBV5-1,CASSLATSADEQFF,TGCGCCAGCAGCTTGGCGACTAGTGCGGATGAGCAGTTCTTC
TRBJ2-1,few,TRBD2,TRBV7-2,CASSPPERVSGRLNEQFF,TGTGCCAGCAGCCCCCCGGAAAGAGTTAGCGGGAGGTTAAATGAGCAGTTCTTC
TRBJ1-2,-,-,TRBV28,CASSFPSTRGYTF,TGTGCCAGCAGTTTTCCGAGCACGAGAGGCTACACCTTC
TRBJ2-7,-,-,TRBV27,CASNTGGLGYEQYF,TGTGCCAGCAACACAGGGGGACTAGGCTACGAGCAGTACTTC
TRBJ2-5,few,-,TRBV7-9,CASSLVRGPETQYF,TGTGCCAGCAGCTTAGTACGGGGGCCGGAGACCCAGTACTTC
TRBJ2-7,once,-,TRBV6-5,CASSSLDSYEQYF,TGTGCCAGCAGTTCCCTTGACAGCTACGAGCAGTACTTC
TRBJ1-1,-,-,TRBV2,CASRDRDKAFF,TGTGCCAGCAGGGACAGAGATAAAGCTTTCTTT
TRBJ2-1,-,-,TRBV5-6,CASSTAGGEQFF,TGTGCCAGCAGCACTGCCGGGGGAGAGCAGTTCTTC
TRBJ2-2,medium-sized,-,TRBV5-4,CASSLSVATGELFF,TGTGCCAGCAGCTTGTCAGTGGCCACCGGGGAGCTGTTTTTT
TRBJ2-7,-,TRBD1,TRBV14,CASSRTGQGGLEQYF,TGTGCCAGCAGCCGGACAGGACAGGGCGGCCTCGAGCAGTACTTC
TRBJ2-5,-,TRBD2,TRBV15,CATSRVTGGETQYF,TGTGCCACCAGCAGAGTCACGGGGGGGGAGACCCAGTACTTC
TRBJ2-7,few,-,TRBV7-6,CASSQDIDEQYF,TGTGCCAGCAGCCAGGATATAGACGAGCAGTACTTC
TRBJ2-7,-,-,TRBV4-1,CASSLGPGRSSYEQYF,TGCGCCAGCAGCCTAGGACCAGGGCGGAGCTCCTACGAGCAGTACTTC
TRBJ1-2,-,-,TRBV27,CASIDRVGGYTF,TGTGCCAGCATAGACCGGGTCGGAGGCTACACCTTC
TRBJ2-1,few,TRBD1,TRBV27,CASSPTGDNNNEQFF,TGTGCCAGCAGTCCTACAGGGGACAATAACAATGAGCAGTTCTTC
TRBJ2-7,-,TRBD2,TRBV27,CASSLRGLADTYEQYF,TGTGCCAGCAGTTTACGGGGACTAGCGGATACCTACGAGCAGTACTTC
TRBJ2-7,-,TRBD1,TRBV6-1,CASSEAGRGQDEQYF,TGTGCCAGCAGTGAAGCGGGTAGGGGGCAGGACGAGCAGTACTTC
TRBJ2-7,-,TRBD1,TRBV7-9,CASSPTGQGGYEQYF,TGTGCCAGCAGCCCCACCGGACAGGGGGGCTACGAGCAGTACTTC
TRBJ2-7,-,TRBD2,TRBV5-1,CASSLEGGPTYEQYF,TGCGCCAGCAGCTTGGAGGGAGGGCCTACGTACGAGCAGTACTTC
TRBJ2-1,-,-,TRBV11-1,CASSLGVASGEQFF,TGTGCCAGCAGCTTGGGGGTAGCTTCGGGGGAGCAGTTCTTC
TRBJ2-7,-,TRBD2,TRBV6-5,CASSEAGDYEQYF,TGTGCCAGCAGTGAAGCGGGAGATTACGAGCAGTACTTC
TRBJ1-5,few,TRBD1,TRBV7-2,CASSPRDRGSNQPQHF,TGTGCCAGCAGCCCTCGGGACAGGGGGAGCAATCAGCCCCAGCATTTT
TRBJ2-1,few,-,TRBV19,CASNQGHVEQFF,TGTGCCAGTAACCAGGGACATGTTGAGCAGTTCTTC
TRBJ2-7,-,TRBD2,TRBV4-1,CASSQVSGADSNYEQYF,TGCGCCAGCAGCCAAGTTAGCGGGGCCGACTCAAACTACGAGCAGTACTTC
TRBJ1-1,-,-,TRBV9,CASSANPRGNTEAFF,TGTGCCAGCAGCGCGAACCCGAGGGGGAACACTGAAGCTTTCTTT
TRBJ2-6,-,TRBD1,TRBV4-1,CASSPVRQGRSSGANVLTF,TGCGCCAGCAGCCCCGTAAGACAGGGGAGGTCGTCTGGGGCCAACGTCCTGACTTTC
TRBJ2-1,-,-,TRBV9,CASSVVNWGEQFF,TGTGCCAGCAGCGTAGTAAATTGGGGAGAGCAGTTCTTC
TRBJ2-1,-,TRBD2,TRBV4-2,CASSQDHRRGEGLNEQFF,TGTGCCAGCAGCCAAGATCACCGTCGGGGGGAGGGCCTGAATGAGCAGTTCTTC
TRBJ2-7,once,TRBD1,TRBV5-1,CASSSGQGSYEQYF,TGCGCCAGCAGTTCGGGACAGGGAAGCTACGAGCAGTACTTC
TRBJ1-2,-,-,TRBV29-1,CSVEDSSGWTIGYTF,TGCAGCGTTGAAGATTCAAGTGGTTGGACGATTGGCTACACCTTC
TRBJ2-1,-,-,TRBV27,CASSLSITIWEQFF,TGTGCCAGCAGTTTATCGATAACTATTTGGGAGCAGTTCTTC
TRBJ2-7,few,-,TRBV9,CASSQGGGTNYEQYF,TGTGCCAGCAGCCAAGGAGGGGGGACGAACTACGAGCAGTACTTC
TRBJ1-1,-,-,TRBV4-1,CASSQAPSTNTEAFF,TGCGCCAGCAGCCAAGCTCCGTCTACGAACACTGAAGCTTTCTTT
TRBJ1-1,-,-,TRBV13,CASSLAGRGNTEAFF,TGTGCCAGCAGCTTAGCTGGTCGTGGGAACACTGAAGCTTTCTTT
TRBJ2-2,few,-,TRBV29-1,CSARGAIGELFF,TGCAGCGCGCGGGGCGCGATCGGGGAGCTGTTTTTT